What follows are 22 T cell receptor beta chains derived from one specimen sequenced in a study of T cell changes during pregnancy in multiple sclerosis. The repertoire was sequenced with immunoSEQ multiplex PCR; TCRdb's copy has only in-frame clones and lacks some. Of roughly 90,000 clones in the sample, about 91% are singletons; the top ten hold approximately 0.97%. The sequencing here drew on peripheral blood, taken before pregnancy. These receptors were taken from a female donor with multiple sclerosis, enrolled in a pregnancy study.

This clone was observed a single time. This chain connects TRBV9 to TRBJ1-2, with D unresolved. CDR1 SGDLS and CDR2 YYNGEE come from the germline V gene. V lost 0 bases to trimming and J lost 2 bases, with 8 bases between them. This CDR3 has 14 amino acids. CDR3 nucleotides: TGTGCCAGCAGCGTAGACAGATCCAACTATGGCTACACCTTC. Protein sequence: CASSVDRSNYGYTF.

As for this clone: This CDR3 is also generated by other DNA sequences in the sample. The chain carries TRBV18 and TRBJ2-7; 8 bases fit TRBD1. The CDR3 is made up of 14 amino acids. V was pared by 3 bases and J by 2 bases, with 3 bases of the junction left unmatched. The germline V gene has CDR1 KGHSH and CDR2 LQKENI. The CDR3 region is CASSPGTGAYEQYF. The DNA for the CDR3 is TGTGCCAGCTCACCCGGGACAGGCGCCTACGAGCAGTACTTC.

This clone was seen more than once but under ten times. This chain connects TRBV7-9 to TRBJ1-4; 9 bases are a match to TRBD1. The CDR3 contains 15 residues. After removal of 1 base from V and 5 bases from J, the junction contained 2 bases not matched to a gene. Germline CDR1 and CDR2: SEHNR and FQNEAQ (reference sequence). CDR3 bases: TGTGCCAGCAGCTTAGTGGGGACAGGGAATGAAAAACTGTTTTTT. Encoded protein: CASSLVGTGNEKLFF. Full variable domain (missing parts from reference TRBV7-9 and TRBJ1-4): DTGVSQNPRHKITKRGQNVTFRCDPISEHNRLYWYRQTLGQGPEFLTYFQNEAQLEKSRLLSDRFSAERPKGSFSTLEIQRTEQGDSAMYLCASSLVGTGNEKLFFGSGTQLSVL.

This sequence joins TRBV18 and TRBJ2-1; 10 bases are a match to TRBD2. Germline CDR1 and CDR2: KGHSH and LQKENI. The V gene end was trimmed by 3 bases and the J gene end by 3 bases; junction bases not matched to a gene: 8. The CDR3 is made up of 17 amino acids. The CDR3 nucleotides are TGTGCCAGCTCACCGGCCCCGGGACTAGCGAACTACAATGAGCAGTTCTTC. Residues: CASSPAPGLANYNEQFF.

This clone was seen more than once but under ten times. The chain carries TRBV28 and TRBJ2-1; D is unresolved. V was clipped by 5 bases and J by 4 bases, with 6 bases between them. The CDR3 is made up of 12 amino acids. Germline V CDR1 and CDR2: MDHEN, SYDVKM. The CDR3 protein is CASSEAYNEQFF. DNA of the CDR3: TGTGCCAGCAGTGAGGCATACAATGAGCAGTTCTTC.

The chain recombines TRBV5-1 with TRBJ2-7; TRBD1 might be the D (5 bases). Trimming removed 2 bases at V and 3 bases at J, with 6 bases between. This CDR3 region has 12 residues. Germline V gene sequence: CDR1 SGHRS, CDR2 YFSETQ. The CDR3 sequence is CASSFRGYEQYF. The CDR3 nucleotides read TGCGCCAGCAGCTTTAGGGGCTACGAGCAGTACTTC.

V gene TRBV7-9 combines with J gene TRBJ1-2; possible D gene TRBD1, 6 bases. The germline gives CDR1 SEHNR, CDR2 FQNEAQ (reference sequence). Trimming pared 4 bases from V and 11 bases from J, leaving 23 bases between. This CDR3 spans 15 amino acids. CDR3 in amino acids: CASSYTDRYPNLYTF. CDR3 sequence (DNA): TGTGCCAGCAGCTACACGGACAGATACCCTAACCTATACACCTTC.

This rearrangement joins TRBV5-1 to TRBJ1-5; D perhaps matches TRBD1 (6 bases). The germline V gene has CDR1 SGHRS and CDR2 YFSETQ. This CDR3 is 13 amino acids long. V shed 7 bases and J shed 0 bases, with 8 bases lying between them. The CDR3: CASSQGSNQPQHF. For the CDR3, the DNA is TGCGCCAGCTCACAGGGTAGCAATCAGCCCCAGCATTTT.

V usage is TRBV2 and J usage is TRBJ1-4; 7 nucleotides agree with TRBD1. The V and J ends lost 6 bases and 5 bases, in that order; junction bases with no gene match: 6. Per germline, CDR1 SNHLY and CDR2 FYNNEI. The CDR3 has 14 amino acids. This CDR3 is CASRRGGLNEKLFF. DNA of the CDR3: TGTGCCAGCAGGAGAGGGGGCTTGAATGAAAAACTGTTTTTT.

This CDR3 reads CASSSRPRGAYEQYF. CDR3 sequence (DNA): TGTGCCAGCAGTTCTAGACCCCGGGGGGCCTACGAGCAGTACTTC. The V call is TRBV2, the J call TRBJ2-7; 7 nucleotides align to TRBD2. Germline V gives CDR1 SNHLY, CDR2 FYNNEI. The CDR3 is 15 residues long. Unmatched junction bases numbered 9, after V lost 5 bases and J lost 2 bases.

The chain employs TRBV19 and TRBJ1-1, with a possible D match to TRBD1 (6 bases). CDR1 LNHDA and CDR2 SQIVND come from the germline V gene (reference sequence). V dropped 5 bases and J dropped 0 bases, with 13 bases sitting between them. The CDR3 consists of 15 residues. The CDR3 DNA reads as TGTGCCAGTAGTTCTGACAGGCTCATGAACACTGAAGCTTTCTTT. Its protein is CASSSDRLMNTEAFF.

The chain couples TRBV15 to TRBJ2-3, with D possibly TRBD1 on 5 matching bases. The CDR3 loop spans 16 amino acids. Germline V CDR1 and CDR2: LNHNV, YYDKDF (reference sequence). V was clipped by 0 bases and J by 3 bases, with 13 bases between them. DNA of the CDR3: TGTGCCACCAGCAGAGATCTAGGGGTGTGGACAGATACGCAGTATTTT. Amino acid sequence: CATSRDLGVWTDTQYF. The entire variable domain, with the rest obtained from reference TRBV15 and TRBJ2-3, is as follows: DAMVIQNPRYQVTQFGKPVTLSCSQTLNHNVMYWYQQKSSQAPKLLFHYYDKDFNNEADTPDNFQSRRPNTSFCFLDIRSPGLGDTAMYLCATSRDLGVWTDTQYFGPGTRLTVL.

This CDR3 is CASSLASGNTGELFF. CDR3 DNA: TGTGCCAGCAGCTTAGCGAGTGGGAACACCGGGGAGCTGTTTTTT. The chain has TRBV7-2 and TRBJ2-2, with D unresolved. The CDR3 runs to 15 residues. In germline, CDR1 is SGHTA, CDR2 FQGNSA. Trimming cost V 0 bases and J 1 base, with 6 bases left between them.

The chain recombines TRBV19 with TRBJ1-1, with TRBD1 identical over 8 bases. CDR1 is LNHDA, CDR2 SQIVND, per germline (reference sequence). The CDR3 sequence is 16 residues long. With V trimmed by 7 bases and J by 1 base, 11 bases remained unmatched. The CDR3 DNA sequence: TGTGCCAGTACCCTCCTTCCCGGACAGGGGAACACTGAAGCTTTCTTT. Protein sequence: CASTLLPGQGNTEAFF.

The chain has TRBV28 and TRBJ2-2; D is ambiguous. The CDR3 consists of 13 residues. Trimming removed 6 bases at V and 5 bases at J, with 10 bases between. Germline CDR1 reads MDHEN; CDR2 reads SYDVKM. The DNA for the CDR3 is TGTGCCAGCAGCCCTAATTGGACCGGGGAGCTGTTTTTT. This sequence encodes CASSPNWTGELFF. Full variable domain (missing parts from reference TRBV28 and TRBJ2-2): DVKVTQSSRYLVKRTGEKVFLECVQDMDHENMFWYRQDPGLGLRLIYFSYDVKMKEKGDIPEGYSVSREKKERFSLILESASTNQTSMYLCASSPNWTGELFFGEGSRLTVL.

The chain is built from TRBV6-5 and TRBJ1-1; D perhaps matches TRBD1 (5 bases). Germline assignment: CDR1 MNHEY and CDR2 SVGAGI. The CDR3 sequence is 14 residues long. With 6 bases removed from V and 0 bases from J, the gap between germline ends came to 11 bases. The CDR3, as DNA: TGTGCCAGCAGCAGGGCAGGAATGAACACTGAAGCTTTCTTT. Translating it yields CASSRAGMNTEAFF.

The count of this clone is one. The J gene is TRBJ2-3, the V gene TRBV27; 10 bases align to TRBD1. Germline V gene lookup returns CDR1 MNHEY and CDR2 SMNVEV (reference sequence). This CDR3 has 15 amino acids. V gave up 2 bases and J gave up 3 bases; unmatched junction bases: 2. CDR3 nucleotide sequence: TGTGCCAGCAGTTTACGGGACAGGGGAACAGATACGCAGTATTTT. Translated, it gives CASSLRDRGTDTQYF.

V and J are TRBV2 and TRBJ1-6; 8 nucleotides agree with TRBD1. The length of the CDR3 is 10 residues. Per germline, CDR1 SNHLY and CDR2 FYNNEI. The CDR3 region is CATQGASLHF. The CDR3 coding sequence is TGTGCTACGCAGGGGGCTTCCCTCCACTTT.

The genes are TRBV9 and TRBJ1-1, with a tentative D call TRBD1 (6 bases). V was pared by 3 bases and J by 0 bases, with 9 bases between. This CDR3 has 14 amino acids. Germline-derived CDR1 and CDR2 are SGDLS and YYNGEE. The CDR3 coding sequence is TGTGCCAGCAGCGCCAGGGGATTGAACACTGAAGCTTTCTTT. It is translated as CASSARGLNTEAFF. Looking up the rest from reference TRBV9 and TRBJ1-1 gives the full variable domain: DSGVTQTPKHLITATGQRVTLRCSPRSGDLSVYWYQQSLDQGLQFLIQYYNGEERAKGNILERFSAQQFPDLHSELNLSSLELGDSALYFCASSARGLNTEAFFGQGTRLTVV.

The genes are TRBV5-4 and TRBJ2-5, with 8 bases identical to TRBD2. V shed 0 bases and J 4 bases; nucleotides not matched to a gene: 8. Germline-derived CDR1 and CDR2 are SGHNT and YYREEE (reference sequence). This CDR3 is 16 amino acids long. The CDR3 reads CASSLAGREGRETQYF. The DNA of the CDR3 is TGTGCCAGCAGCTTGGCCGGCCGGGAGGGCCGAGAGACCCAGTACTTC. Combining the CDR3 with reference TRBV5-4 and TRBJ2-5 gives the whole variable domain ETGVTQSPTHLIKTRGQQVTLRCSSQSGHNTVSWYQQALGQGPQFIFQYYREEENGRGNFPPRFSGLQFPNYSSELNVNALELDDSALYLCASSLAGREGRETQYFGPGTRLLVL.

This clone was counted only a few times. The chain has TRBV2 and TRBJ1-5; 10 bases map to TRBD1. The CDR3 consists of 17 residues. In germline, CDR1 is SNHLY, CDR2 FYNNEI. V dropped 5 bases and J dropped 5; count of bases not matched to a gene: 12. The CDR3 loop reads CASSHSRTGGYHQPQHF. CDR3 in DNA: TGTGCCAGCAGTCATAGTCGGACAGGGGGTTATCATCAGCCCCAGCATTTT.

The CDR3 loop reads CASSLAGTAGHYGYTF. The CDR3 DNA sequence: TGTGCCAGCAGCTTGGCCGGGACAGCCGGGCACTATGGCTACACCTTC. V is TRBV5-4 and J is TRBJ1-2, with TRBD1 matching 7 bases. The CDR3 extends over 16 amino acids. J was trimmed by 3 bases and V by 0 bases; bases with no gene match: 8. The V gene's germline CDR1 is SGHNT and CDR2 YYREEE (reference sequence).